This TCR beta chain was obtained from a study of blood T cells in healthy people across ages. Study results and limitations: The fall in TCR beta diversity per million T cells was roughly linear with age.

The draw of peripheral blood yielded roughly 10 milliliters from each donor. PBMCs were isolated at a quantity of at least 7 million per sample. In its sample, this clonotype was seen a few times. The antigen is undetermined. V was trimmed by 1 base and J by 3 bases, leaving 13 bases between them. The germline V gene has CDR1 MNHEY and CDR2 SMNVEV (reference sequence). CDR3 length: 16 residues. A sample-barcoded 5' primer and a J-beta primer mix were used in a second PCR of roughly 7 to 12 cycles. Through a template-switch adaptor with 12 random nucleotides, each cDNA molecule received a tag. MiXCR, applied by TCRdb to the 5' RACE reads, yields one record per CDR3 protein. The sample consists of roughly 720,000 distinct CDR3 sequences, 40% to 65% of them appearing once.

The specimen sequenced was blood. The receptor comes from a man older than 75 in good health. The chain employs TRBV27 and TRBJ2-1, with D possibly TRBD2 on 6 matching bases. The CDR3 sequence: CASSLLEGKNYNEQFF. The CDR3 DNA is TGTGCCAGCAGTTTATTGGAGGGTAAAAACTACAATGAGCAGTTCTTC.